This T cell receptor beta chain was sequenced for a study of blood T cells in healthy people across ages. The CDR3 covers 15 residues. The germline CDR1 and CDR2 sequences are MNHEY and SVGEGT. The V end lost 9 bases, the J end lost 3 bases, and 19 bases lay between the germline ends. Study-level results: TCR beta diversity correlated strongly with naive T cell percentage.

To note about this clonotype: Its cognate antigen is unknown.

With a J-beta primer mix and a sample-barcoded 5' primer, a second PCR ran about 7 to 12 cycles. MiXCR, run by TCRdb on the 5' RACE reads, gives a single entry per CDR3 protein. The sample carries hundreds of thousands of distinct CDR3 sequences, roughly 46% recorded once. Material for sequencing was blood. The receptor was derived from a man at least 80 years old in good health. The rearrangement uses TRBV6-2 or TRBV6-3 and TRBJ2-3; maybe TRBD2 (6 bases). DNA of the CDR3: TGTGCCAGTTGGGCGGCTAGCGCGTCGACAGATACGCAGTATTTT. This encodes CASWAASASTDTQYF.